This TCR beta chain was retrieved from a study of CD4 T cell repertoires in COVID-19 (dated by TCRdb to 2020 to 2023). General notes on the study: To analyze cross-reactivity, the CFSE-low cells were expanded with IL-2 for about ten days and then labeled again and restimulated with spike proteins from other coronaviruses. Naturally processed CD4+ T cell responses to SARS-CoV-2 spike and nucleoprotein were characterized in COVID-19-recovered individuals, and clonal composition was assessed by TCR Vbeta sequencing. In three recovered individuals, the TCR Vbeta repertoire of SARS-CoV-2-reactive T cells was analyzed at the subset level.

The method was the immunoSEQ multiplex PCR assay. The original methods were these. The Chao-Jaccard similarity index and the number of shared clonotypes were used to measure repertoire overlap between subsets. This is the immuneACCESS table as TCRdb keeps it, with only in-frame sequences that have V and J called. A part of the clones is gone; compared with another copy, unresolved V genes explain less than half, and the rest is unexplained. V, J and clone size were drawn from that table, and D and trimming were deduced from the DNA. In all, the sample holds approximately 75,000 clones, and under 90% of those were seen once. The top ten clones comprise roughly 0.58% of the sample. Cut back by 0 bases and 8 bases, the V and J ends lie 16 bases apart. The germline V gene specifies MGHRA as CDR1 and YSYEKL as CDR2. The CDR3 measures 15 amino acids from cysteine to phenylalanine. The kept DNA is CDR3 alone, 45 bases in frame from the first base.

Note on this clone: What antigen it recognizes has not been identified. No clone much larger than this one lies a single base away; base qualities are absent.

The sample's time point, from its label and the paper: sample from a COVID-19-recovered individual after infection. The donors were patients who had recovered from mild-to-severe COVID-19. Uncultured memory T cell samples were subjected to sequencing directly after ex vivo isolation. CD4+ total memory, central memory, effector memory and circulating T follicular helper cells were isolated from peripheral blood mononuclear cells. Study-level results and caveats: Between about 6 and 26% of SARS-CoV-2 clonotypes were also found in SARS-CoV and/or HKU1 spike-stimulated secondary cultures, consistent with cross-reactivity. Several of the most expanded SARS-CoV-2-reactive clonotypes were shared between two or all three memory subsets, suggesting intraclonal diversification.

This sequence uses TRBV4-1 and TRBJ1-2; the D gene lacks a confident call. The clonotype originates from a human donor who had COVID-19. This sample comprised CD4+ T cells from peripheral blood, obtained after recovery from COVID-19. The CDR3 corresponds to CASSQDRELLAGYTF. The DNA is TGCGCCAGCAGCCAAGATCGGGAACTTCTGGCCGGCTACACCTTC.